This TCR beta chain was captured by sequencing in a study of radiotherapy plus CTLA-4 blockade in lung cancer. TCRdb's table, derived via immunoSEQ multiplex PCR, lists solely in-frame clones and lacks some. This table has about 110,000 clones, more than 75% appearing once. Trimming took off 0 bases at V and 13 bases at J, with 14 bases between the two ends. The CDR3 contains 14 residues. Notes on this clone: No antigen is known for it.

Study conclusions and caveats: Blood-borne expansion of tumor-derived TCR clones followed radiotherapy plus ipilimumab. Reports state that early shifts in blood T cell clones, with interferon-beta, best predicted response.

This material consisted of peripheral blood, taken from a patient treated with radiotherapy plus ipilimumab. V usage is TRBV5-7 and J usage is TRBJ1-6; D ambiguous. TRBV5-7 belongs to the ORF category, with a function that is uncertain. This clonotype originated in a human donor with non-small cell lung cancer that progressed on radiotherapy plus ipilimumab. Some clones in this sample may be carry-over from other donors' samples. The CDR3 DNA reads TGTGCCAGCAGCTTGGACAGCACCGGCACGCCCCTCCACTTT. This codes for CASSLDSTGTPLHF.